The clone carrying this T cell receptor (beta chain) appeared once. This record comes from a study of blood T cell repertoires in COVID-19. Study details: Donors in the United States, Italy and Spain gave samples during acute or convalescent COVID-19. In each case, the material was cDNA or gDNA derived from T cells, B-cell-depleted T cells, or PBMCs.

The V segment lost 2 bases and the J segment 4 bases; nucleotides outside the gene matches: 8. CDR1 is SGHAT, CDR2 FQNNGV, per germline. This CDR3 has 16 residues. Source study methods: Estimation of nucleated cell counts was performed using reference gene primer amplification. Data came from immunoSEQ multiplex PCR; TCRdb stores just in-frame clones and leaves some out. D and trimming were read from the DNA, whereas the V and J calls and clone size are those reported in that table. This sample carries more than 150,000 clones, roughly nine tenths of them seen once, and the ten largest clones take 20% to 25%.

The specimen was peripheral blood. The TCR was taken from a man in his 70s with active or convalescent COVID-19. The chain carries TRBV11-2 and TRBJ1-1; 9 bases fit TRBD1. The CDR3 loop reads CASSLRSRQGGTEAFF. CDR3 nucleotide sequence: TGTGCCAGCAGCTTACGTTCCCGACAGGGGGGCACTGAAGCTTTCTTT.